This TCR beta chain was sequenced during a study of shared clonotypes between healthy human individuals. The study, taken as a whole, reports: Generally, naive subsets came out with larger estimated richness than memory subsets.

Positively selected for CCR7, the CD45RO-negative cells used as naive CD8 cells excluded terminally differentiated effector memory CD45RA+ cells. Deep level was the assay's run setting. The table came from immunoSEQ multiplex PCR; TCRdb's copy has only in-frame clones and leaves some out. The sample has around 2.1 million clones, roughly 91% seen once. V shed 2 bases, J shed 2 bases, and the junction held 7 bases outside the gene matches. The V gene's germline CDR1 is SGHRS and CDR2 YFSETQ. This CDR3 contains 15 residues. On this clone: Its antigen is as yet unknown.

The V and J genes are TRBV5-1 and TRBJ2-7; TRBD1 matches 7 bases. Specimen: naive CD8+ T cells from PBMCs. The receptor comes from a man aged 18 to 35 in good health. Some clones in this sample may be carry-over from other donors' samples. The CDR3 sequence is CASSFQQGSPYEQYF. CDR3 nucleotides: TGCGCCAGCAGCTTTCAACAGGGGAGTCCCTACGAGCAGTACTTC.